This T cell receptor beta chain derives from a study of T cells in Graves' hyperthyroidism and ophthalmopathy. Study results and limitations: The model made its ophthalmopathy prediction, and onset followed a median about 5.9 months later.

Trimming pared 2 bases from V and 4 bases from J, leaving 13 bases between. The CDR3 runs to 15 residues. Looked up from germline, CDR1 is KGHDR and CDR2 is SFDVKD. Amplification of TCR beta CDR3 regions used RNA as the template. HTBI primers drove first-round RT-PCR of the TCR CDR3. TCRdb recomputed calls from the multiplex PCR reads with MiXCR, one row per CDR3 protein. The sample includes about 360,000 distinct CDR3 sequences, 19% of them seen just once. About this clonotype: Its specificity is not known.

The study defined stable Graves' hyperthyroidism as no ophthalmopathy progression within 18 months. The authors took PBMCs from over 8.5 ml fresh peripheral blood. This clonotype was sampled from a woman younger than 30 with Graves' hyperthyroidism. J is TRBJ1-1 and V is TRBV24-1; no reliable D call. Sequenced material: blood. CDR3 coding DNA: TGTGCCACCAGTGATTCTAAGGGTCGAGGCACTGAAGCTTTCTTT. Translating gives CATSDSKGRGTEAFF.